Listed below are T cell receptor beta chains from one sample, sequenced in a study of T cells expressing NK-cell markers. TCRdb re-analyzed the 5' RACE reads; it lists each CDR3 protein once, without DNA. This sample contains some 280,000 distinct CDR3 sequences. Material: blood T cells: a sorted CD56 or NKG2C T cell subset, CD4+ or CD8+ T cells, or bulk PBMC T cells (not recorded which). Receptor source: a man aged 18 to 30 in good health. Both conserved end residues are part of each CDR3.

J | V | CDR3
TRBJ2-2 | TRBV29-1 | CSAQPQVYTGELFF
TRBJ2-1 | TRBV24-1 | CATGSQGPETYNEQFF
TRBJ1-2 | TRBV3-1 | CASSGGSEHSYTF
TRBJ2-7 | TRBV25-1 | CASSGGLERDEQYF
TRBJ2-5 | TRBV5-1 | CASSAGGGSETQYF
TRBJ2-1 | TRBV20-1 | CSARAKSYNEQFF
TRBJ2-1 | TRBV5-1 | CASSLRTPSSYNEQFF
TRBJ2-1 | TRBV18 | CASSVQQGANEQFF
TRBJ2-1 | TRBV20-1 | CSAHTGTPGGNEQFF
TRBJ2-3 | TRBV29-1 | CSVEGGLFNTDTQYF
TRBJ2-3 | TRBV20-1 | CSANRVGDTQYF
TRBJ1-1 | TRBV20-1 | CSARTLRGWNTEAFF
TRBJ2-5 | TRBV4-3 | CASSPQRENWETQYF
TRBJ2-2 | TRBV7-9 | CASSPTSGVTGELFF
TRBJ2-2 | TRBV29-1 | CSVAGTHTGELFF
TRBJ2-1 | TRBV4-1 | CASSQVYNEQFF
TRBJ2-3 | TRBV15 | CATSPRVAADTQYF
TRBJ2-1 | TRBV5-1 | CASSLGKTGVSSYNEQFF
TRBJ2-1 | TRBV5-6 | CASSRGPLEFF
TRBJ2-2 | TRBV25-1 | CASSEKAGLLFF
TRBJ1-5 | TRBV20-1 | CSAPGALRQGDQPQHF
TRBJ2-2 | TRBV19 | CASIDQRPGLAGVNTGELFF
TRBJ2-1 | TRBV12-3/TRBV12-4 | CASNKLAGGHEQFF
TRBJ2-5 | TRBV20-1 | CSAIPGTSSLQETQYF
TRBJ1-4 | TRBV29-1 | CSGLFGVLEKLFF
TRBJ2-5 | TRBV7-2 | CASSLMNRKETQYF
TRBJ1-1 | TRBV28 | CASSLLMGLNTEAFF
TRBJ1-5 | TRBV20-1 | CSASRGDRYVQPQHF
TRBJ2-5 | TRBV5-5 | CASSLGFQGRETQYF
TRBJ2-7 | TRBV10-3 | CAISERAREPYEQYF
TRBJ2-1 | TRBV10-3 | CAISDGYNEQFF
TRBJ2-5 | TRBV5-1 | CASSLGREETQYF
TRBJ1-6 | TRBV15 | CATKQLGAPRDSPLHF
TRBJ2-1 | TRBV12-3/TRBV12-4 | CASSFGRSSYNEQFF
TRBJ2-3 | TRBV20-1 | CSARRLAASTDTQYF
TRBJ2-1 | TRBV12-3/TRBV12-4 | CASSPGILSYNEQFF
TRBJ2-7 | TRBV20-1 | CSAQDRAPYEQYF
TRBJ1-2 | TRBV9 | CASSVEGRGQNYGYTF
TRBJ2-1 | TRBV5-5 | CASSQTGTLNEQFF
TRBJ1-3 | TRBV7-2 | CASSLPDWPTGNTIYF
TRBJ2-1 | TRBV29-1 | CSVSPLTSGRKPYNEQFF
TRBJ1-1 | TRBV20-1 | CSAHSQGQPVNTEAFF
TRBJ2-1 | TRBV11-2 | CASSVSNEQFF
TRBJ2-7 | TRBV4-2 | CASSHPEAGTYEQYF
TRBJ2-3 | TRBV6-6 | CASSIGADTQYF
TRBJ1-1 | TRBV12-3/TRBV12-4 | CATYKLQQREGTEAFF
TRBJ2-7 | TRBV15 | CATSRDPWGDEQYF
TRBJ2-1 | TRBV5-1 | CASSLAATNIYNEQFF
TRBJ2-1 | TRBV5-5 | CASSLRRDVGHNEQFF
TRBJ1-3 | TRBV20-1 | CSARFPLSGNTIYF
TRBJ2-7 | TRBV29-1 | CSVGFSGSYEQYF
TRBJ2-1 | TRBV27 | CASSSGQGDNEQFF
TRBJ2-4 | TRBV12-3/TRBV12-4 | CASSLRGTKNIQYF
TRBJ2-6 | TRBV9 | CASSPHSGANVLTF
TRBJ2-3 | TRBV20-1 | CSARNYREETDTQYF
TRBJ2-2 | TRBV4-2 | CASSQGRELFF
TRBJ1-5 | TRBV7-8 | CASSPTKTGVSNQPQHF
TRBJ1-2 | TRBV12-3/TRBV12-4 | CASTKDSFGYTF
TRBJ2-1 | TRBV6-2/TRBV6-3 | CASSYGTSAHNEQFF